In this sample, the clone carrying this T cell receptor (beta chain) turned up a few times. Its cognate antigen is unknown. The CDR3 extends over 15 amino acids. Germline V lookup: CDR1 SGHTA, CDR2 FQGTGA. V gave up 1 base and J gave up 1 base, with 8 bases separating them. 60 Vbeta and 13 Jbeta primers were used in PCR. Sequencing used immunoSEQ multiplex PCR; TCRdb keeps in-frame clones, though not all of them. The sample holds around 180,000 clones, around 85% seen once. This sample is part of a study of cytomegalovirus exposure and HLA in healthy donors. Overall study: Genotyping showed around 80% of over 350 donors falling in the Caucasian-associated ancestry cluster.

Study findings and constraints: The authors listed approximately 160 TCR beta chains as cytomegalovirus-associated. Earlier analysis found most TCR beta V segments productive about 87% or about 30% of the time.

The chain uses TRBV7-3 and TRBJ1-5; D is ambiguous. The receptor was derived from a man aged 18 to 29 in good health and CMV-seronegative. The sample comprised PBMCs. CDR3 sequence reads: CASSLSGESNQPQHF. The CDR3 DNA reads TGTGCCAGCAGCTTAAGCGGGGAAAGCAATCAGCCCCAGCATTTT.